Below, 2 T cell receptor beta chains from the same sample are listed, as sequenced in a study of CD8 T cells in Susac syndrome. Reverse transcription used about 0.45 to 1 ug RNA and random hexamers. TCRdb re-called the immunoSEQ multiplex PCR reads with MiXCR, one entry per CDR3 protein. The repertoire holds 100,000 to 150,000 distinct CDR3 sequences, with over 90% as singletons. Sequenced input: CD4+ T cells from PBMCs. The receptors originated from a human donor in good health.

This clonotype occurred once. The chain joins TRBV15 to TRBJ1-2; D is ambiguous. The V and J ends lost 0 bases and 2 bases respectively, with 7 bases between them. Germline values: CDR1 LNHNV, CDR2 YYDKDF (reference sequence). The CDR3 spans 14 residues. The CDR3 DNA is TGTGCCACCAGCAGAGATAGAGTAAACTATGGCTACACCTTC. This gives the protein CATSRDRVNYGYTF. Variable domain in full (rest from reference TRBV15 and TRBJ1-2): DAMVIQNPRYQVTQFGKPVTLSCSQTLNHNVMYWYQQKSSQAPKLLFHYYDKDFNNEADTPDNFQSRRPNTSFCFLDIRSPGLGDTAMYLCATSRDRVNYGYTFGSGTRLTVV.

V usage is TRBV6-5 and J usage is TRBJ2-3; D possibly uses TRBD1 or TRBD2 (5 bases each). V was shortened by 6 bases and J by 4 bases, with 17 bases between the two germline ends. This CDR3 comprises 15 residues. Germline assignment: CDR1 MNHEY and CDR2 SVGAGI. DNA of the CDR3: TGTGCCAGCAGGGGTCGGGGCCAAGGATCAGATACGCAGTATTTT. It translates to CASRGRGQGSDTQYF.